The sequence of this T cell receptor (beta chain) was determined in a study of cytomegalovirus exposure and HLA in healthy donors. Study findings and constraints: The study labeled more than 150 TCR beta chains cytomegalovirus-associated.

The donors, nominally healthy at sampling, likely had unrecorded immune exposures. PCR used 60 Vbeta primers and 13 Jbeta primers. Repertoires were generated with immunoSEQ multiplex PCR, while TCRdb's copy carries only in-frame clones and drops some. The sample carries 120,000 or so clones, roughly 78% recorded once. The length of the CDR3 is 16 residues. Germline V gene sequence: CDR1 SGHTA, CDR2 FQGNSA. V lost 5 bases, J lost 10 bases, and 15 bases stayed unmatched. Remarks on this clone: Antigen: not known.

The V gene is TRBV7-2, the J gene TRBJ2-1, with TRBD2 matching over 9 bases. The sequenced sample consisted of PBMCs. This sequence originates from a man under 40 in good health and CMV-seropositive. The CDR3 DNA sequence: TGTGCCAGCAGCCCAACCGGGACTAGCCGATCGTTGGAGCAGTTCTTC. It yields the protein CASSPTGTSRSLEQFF.